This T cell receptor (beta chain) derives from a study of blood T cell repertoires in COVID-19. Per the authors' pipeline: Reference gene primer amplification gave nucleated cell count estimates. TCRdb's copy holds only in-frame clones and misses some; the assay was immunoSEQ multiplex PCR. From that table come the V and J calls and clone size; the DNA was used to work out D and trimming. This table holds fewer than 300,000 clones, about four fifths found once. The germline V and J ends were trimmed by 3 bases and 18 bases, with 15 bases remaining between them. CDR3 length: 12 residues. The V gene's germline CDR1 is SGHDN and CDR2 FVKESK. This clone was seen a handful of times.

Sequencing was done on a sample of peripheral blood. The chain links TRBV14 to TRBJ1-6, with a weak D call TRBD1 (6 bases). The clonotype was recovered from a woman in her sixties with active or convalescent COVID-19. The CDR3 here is CASSQAGQFPHF. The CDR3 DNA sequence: TGTGCCAGCAGCCAGGCAGGACAGTTCCCCCACTTT.